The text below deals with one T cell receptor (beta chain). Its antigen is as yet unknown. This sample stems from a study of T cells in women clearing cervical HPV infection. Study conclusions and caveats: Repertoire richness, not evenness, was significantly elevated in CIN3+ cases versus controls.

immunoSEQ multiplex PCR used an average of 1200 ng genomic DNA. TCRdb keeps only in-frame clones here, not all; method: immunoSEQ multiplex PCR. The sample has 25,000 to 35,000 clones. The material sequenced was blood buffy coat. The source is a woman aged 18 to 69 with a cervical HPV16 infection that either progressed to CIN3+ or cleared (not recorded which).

This CDR3 is CASRLDSECGNTIYF. CDR3 DNA (partial): TGCGCCAGCAGACTGGACAGTGAGTGCGGAAACACC. The chain has TRBV10-1 and TRBJ1-3, with a tentative D call TRBD1 (6 bases). The CDR3 is cut off 3 residues early in the read; its end comes from the germline J gene. The length of the CDR3 is 15 residues. V was cut by 6 bases and J by 4 bases, with 16 bases left in between. Germline V gene data show CDR1 as WNHNN and CDR2 as SYGVQD (reference sequence).